One sample yielded the 9 T cell receptor beta chains listed below, sequenced in a study of shared clonotypes between healthy human individuals. Naive CD8 cells, CD45RO-negative and positively selected for CCR7, excluded terminally differentiated effector memory CD45RA+ cells. Sequencing used immunoSEQ multiplex PCR; TCRdb keeps in-frame clones, though not all of them. The profile shows some 740,000 clones, 80% to 95% of them singletons. Source material: naive CD8+ T cells sorted from blood. Every receptor here comes from a man younger than 45 in good health.

The J gene is TRBJ1-1, the V gene TRBV27; D perhaps matches TRBD1 (5 bases). Germline V gene data show CDR1 as MNHEY and CDR2 as SMNVEV (reference sequence). The ends were cut back, 6 bases at V and 4 bases at J, with 9 bases in the middle. This CDR3 spans 12 amino acids. The CDR3 sequence is CASRGRSTEAFF. The CDR3 DNA follows: TGTGCCAGCAGGGGGCGAAGCACTGAAGCTTTCTTT.

CDR3: CASSQEPQPNYGYTF. DNA of the CDR3: TGCGCCAGCAGCCAAGAACCCCAGCCTAACTATGGCTACACCTTC. The gene calls are TRBV4-1 and TRBJ1-2; D is ambiguous. Germline CDR1 and CDR2: MGHRA and YSYEKL. The V and J ends lost 0 bases and 0 bases respectively, with 8 bases between them. This CDR3 comprises 15 residues.

The chain carries TRBV4-1 and TRBJ2-5; D might be TRBD1 (6 bases). Germline CDR1 MGHRA, CDR2 YSYEKL. Trimming removed 3 bases from V and 3 bases from J, with 14 bases in between. CDR3 length: 15 residues. The CDR3 protein is CASSQVQRGKETQYF. CDR3 nucleotides: TGCGCCAGCAGCCAGGTTCAGAGGGGGAAAGAGACCCAGTACTTC.

This chain connects TRBV15 to TRBJ2-2; D gene unclear. V shed 5 bases and J shed 5 bases, with 15 bases lying between them. Per germline, CDR1 LNHNV and CDR2 YYDKDF (reference sequence). The CDR3 spans 15 residues. The CDR3 loop is CATSSEGRLTGELFF. The CDR3 nucleotides read TGTGCCACCAGCTCAGAAGGCAGGTTGACCGGGGAGCTGTTTTTT.

This chain joins TRBV7-2 and TRBJ2-5; TRBD1 agrees at 7 bases. The V gene end was trimmed by 0 bases and the J gene end by 5 bases; junction bases not matched to a gene: 6. Germline CDR1 and CDR2: SGHTA and FQGNSA. CDR3 size: 15 residues. In DNA form, the CDR3 reads TGTGCCAGCAGCTTAGCCTTACAGGGGCTGGAGACCCAGTACTTC. Translating it yields CASSLALQGLETQYF.

This rearrangement joins TRBV4-3 to TRBJ2-4; possibly TRBD2 for D (6 bases). The germline V gene encodes CDR1 LGHNA and CDR2 YSLEER. The V and J ends lost 0 bases and 5 bases respectively, with 11 bases between them. CDR3 size: 15 residues. In nucleotides, the CDR3 is TGCGCCAGCAGCCAAGATACGGGGGTAGAAAACATTCAGTACTTC. Translated: CASSQDTGVENIQYF.

The chain has TRBV29-1 and TRBJ2-7, with D perhaps matching TRBD1 (6 bases). Germline assignment: CDR1 SQVTM and CDR2 ANQGSEA. V was shortened by 3 bases and J by 2 bases, with 8 bases between the two germline ends. The CDR3 runs 12 residues. CDR3: CSVDKGAYEQYF. The CDR3 coding sequence is TGCAGCGTTGACAAGGGGGCCTACGAGCAGTACTTC.

This clone was seen only once. This rearrangement joins TRBV27 to TRBJ1-1, with TRBD1 matching over 10 bases. The germline CDR1 and CDR2 sequences are MNHEY and SMNVEV (reference sequence). The CDR3 contains 15 residues. V trimming: 6 bases; J trimming: 4 bases; junction bases outside the gene matches: 8. The CDR3 spells CASRPGTGVFTEAFF. The CDR3 nucleotides read TGTGCCAGCAGGCCCGGGACAGGGGTCTTCACTGAAGCTTTCTTT.

This chain connects TRBV10-1 to TRBJ2-3, with 7 bases fitting TRBD1. With V trimmed by 6 bases and J by 0 bases, 6 bases remained unmatched. The CDR3 covers 15 residues. In germline, CDR1 is WNHNN, CDR2 SYGVQD (reference sequence). The CDR3: CASSSLTGSTDTQYF. Here the CDR3 DNA reads TGCGCCAGCAGCTCTTTGACAGGGAGCACAGATACGCAGTATTTT.